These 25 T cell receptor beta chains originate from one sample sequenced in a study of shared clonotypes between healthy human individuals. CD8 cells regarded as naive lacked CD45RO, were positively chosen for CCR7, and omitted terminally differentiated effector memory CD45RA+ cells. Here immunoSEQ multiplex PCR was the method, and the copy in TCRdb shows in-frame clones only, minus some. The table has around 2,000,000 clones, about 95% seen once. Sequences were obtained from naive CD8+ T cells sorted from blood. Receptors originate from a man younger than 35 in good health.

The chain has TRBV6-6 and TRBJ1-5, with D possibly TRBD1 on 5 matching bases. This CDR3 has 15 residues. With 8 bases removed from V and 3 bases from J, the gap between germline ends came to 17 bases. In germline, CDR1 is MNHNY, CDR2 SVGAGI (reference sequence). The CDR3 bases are TGTGCCAGCGTGAACTCCGAAGGGGTCAATCAGCCCCAGCATTTT. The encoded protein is CASVNSEGVNQPQHF.

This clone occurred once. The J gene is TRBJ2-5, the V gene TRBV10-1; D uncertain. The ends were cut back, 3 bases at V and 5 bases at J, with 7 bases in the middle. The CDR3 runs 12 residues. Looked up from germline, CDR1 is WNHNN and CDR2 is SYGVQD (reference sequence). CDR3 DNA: TGCGCCAGCAGTGACGGAGAGGAGACCCAGTACTTC. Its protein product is CASSDGEETQYF.

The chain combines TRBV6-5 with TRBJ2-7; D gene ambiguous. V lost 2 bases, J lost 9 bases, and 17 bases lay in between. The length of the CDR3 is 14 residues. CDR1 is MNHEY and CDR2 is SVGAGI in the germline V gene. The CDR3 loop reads CASSYGETPQGQYF. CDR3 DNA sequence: TGTGCCAGCAGTTACGGGGAAACTCCCCAAGGGCAGTACTTC.

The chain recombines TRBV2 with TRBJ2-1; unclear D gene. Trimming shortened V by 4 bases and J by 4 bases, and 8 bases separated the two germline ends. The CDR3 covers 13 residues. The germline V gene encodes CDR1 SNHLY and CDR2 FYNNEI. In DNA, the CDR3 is TGTGCCAGCAGTGTCCTGGGGTACAATGAGCAGTTCTTC. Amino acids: CASSVLGYNEQFF.

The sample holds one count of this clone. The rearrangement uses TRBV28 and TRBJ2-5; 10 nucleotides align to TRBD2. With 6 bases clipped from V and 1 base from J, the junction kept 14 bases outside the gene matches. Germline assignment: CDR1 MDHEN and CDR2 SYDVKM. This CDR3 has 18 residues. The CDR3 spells CASSPSPVGLAVQETQYF. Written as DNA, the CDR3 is TGTGCCAGCAGCCCATCACCTGTAGGACTAGCGGTCCAAGAGACCCAGTACTTC.

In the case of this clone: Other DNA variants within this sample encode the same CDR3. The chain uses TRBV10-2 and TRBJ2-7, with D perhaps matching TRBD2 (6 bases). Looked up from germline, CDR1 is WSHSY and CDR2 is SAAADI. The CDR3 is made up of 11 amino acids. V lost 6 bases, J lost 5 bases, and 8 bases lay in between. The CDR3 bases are TGCGCCAGCAGCGGAGGGGACGAGCAGTACTTC. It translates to CASSGGDEQYF.

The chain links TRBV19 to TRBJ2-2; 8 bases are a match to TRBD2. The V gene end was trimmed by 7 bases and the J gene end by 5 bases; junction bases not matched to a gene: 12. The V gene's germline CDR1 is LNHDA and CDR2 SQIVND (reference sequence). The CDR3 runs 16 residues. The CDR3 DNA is TGTGCCAGTACCCCGTCGATAGCGGGACTAACCGGGGAGCTGTTTTTT. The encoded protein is CASTPSIAGLTGELFF.

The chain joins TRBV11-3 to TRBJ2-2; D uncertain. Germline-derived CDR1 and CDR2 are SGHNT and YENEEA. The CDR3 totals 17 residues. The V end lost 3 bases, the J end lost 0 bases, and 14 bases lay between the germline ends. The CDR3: CASSLSYVLANTGELFF. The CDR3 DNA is TGTGCCAGCAGCTTGTCTTACGTCCTCGCGAACACCGGGGAGCTGTTTTTT.

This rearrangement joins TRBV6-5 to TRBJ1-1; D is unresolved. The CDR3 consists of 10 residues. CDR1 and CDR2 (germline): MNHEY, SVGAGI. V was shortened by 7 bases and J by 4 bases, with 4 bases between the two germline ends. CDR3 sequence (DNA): TGTGCCAGCACGTCCACTGAAGCTTTCTTT. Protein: CASTSTEAFF.

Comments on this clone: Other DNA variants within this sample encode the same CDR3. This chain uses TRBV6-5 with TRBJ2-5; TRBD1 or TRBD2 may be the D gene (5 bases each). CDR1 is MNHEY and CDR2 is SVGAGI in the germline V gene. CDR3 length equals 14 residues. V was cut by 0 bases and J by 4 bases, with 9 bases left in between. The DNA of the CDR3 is TGTGCCAGCAGTTACTCGGGGGTGGGAGAGACCCAGTACTTC. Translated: CASSYSGVGETQYF.

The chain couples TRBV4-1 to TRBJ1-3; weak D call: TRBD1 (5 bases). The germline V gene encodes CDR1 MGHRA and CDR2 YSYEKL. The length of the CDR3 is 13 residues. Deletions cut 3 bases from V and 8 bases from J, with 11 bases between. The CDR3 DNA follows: TGCGCCAGCAGCCATGAAGACAGCCACACCATATATTTT. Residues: CASSHEDSHTIYF.

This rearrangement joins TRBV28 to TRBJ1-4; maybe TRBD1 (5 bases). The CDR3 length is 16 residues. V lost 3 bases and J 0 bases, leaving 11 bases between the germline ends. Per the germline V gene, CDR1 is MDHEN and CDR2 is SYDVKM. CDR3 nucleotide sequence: TGTGCCAGCAGTTTCCGTCAGGGCGCAACTAATGAAAAACTGTTTTTT. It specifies CASSFRQGATNEKLFF.

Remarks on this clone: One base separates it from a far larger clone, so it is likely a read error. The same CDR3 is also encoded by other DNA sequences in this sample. The CDR3: CASSQDRDSSYEQYF. The CDR3 DNA reads TGCGCCAGCAGCCAAGACCGGGACAGCTCCTACGAGCAGTACTTC. The chain recombines TRBV4-1 with TRBJ2-7; 7 bases map to TRBD1. Germline V gene sequence: CDR1 MGHRA, CDR2 YSYEKL. V was clipped by 0 bases and J by 0 bases; unmatched bases: 2. The CDR3 consists of 15 residues.

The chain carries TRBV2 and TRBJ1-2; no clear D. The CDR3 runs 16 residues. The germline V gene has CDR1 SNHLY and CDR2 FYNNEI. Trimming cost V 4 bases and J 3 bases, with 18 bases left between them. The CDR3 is CASSGRLPTLDYGYTF. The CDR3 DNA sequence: TGTGCCAGCAGTGGCAGGCTACCAACTCTAGACTATGGCTACACCTTC.

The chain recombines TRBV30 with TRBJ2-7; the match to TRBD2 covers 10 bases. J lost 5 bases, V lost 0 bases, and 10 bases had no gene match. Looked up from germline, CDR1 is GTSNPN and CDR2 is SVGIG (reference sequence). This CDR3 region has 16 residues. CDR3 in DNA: TGTGCCTGGAGTGTAAAAGCGGGAGGGCCCATGGACGAGCAGTACTTC. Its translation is CAWSVKAGGPMDEQYF. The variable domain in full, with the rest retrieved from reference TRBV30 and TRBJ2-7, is SQTIHQWPATLVQPVGSPLSLECTVEGTSNPNLYWYRQAAGRGLQLLFYSVGIGQISSEVPQNLSASRPQDRQFILSSKKLLLSDSGFYLCAWSVKAGGPMDEQYFGPGTRLTVT.

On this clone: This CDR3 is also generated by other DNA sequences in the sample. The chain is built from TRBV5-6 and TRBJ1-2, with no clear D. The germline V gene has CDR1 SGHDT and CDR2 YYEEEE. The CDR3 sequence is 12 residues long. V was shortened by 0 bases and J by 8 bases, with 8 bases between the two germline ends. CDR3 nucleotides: TGTGCCAGCAGCTTGGCTGGAGGGGGCTACACCTTC. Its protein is CASSLAGGGYTF.

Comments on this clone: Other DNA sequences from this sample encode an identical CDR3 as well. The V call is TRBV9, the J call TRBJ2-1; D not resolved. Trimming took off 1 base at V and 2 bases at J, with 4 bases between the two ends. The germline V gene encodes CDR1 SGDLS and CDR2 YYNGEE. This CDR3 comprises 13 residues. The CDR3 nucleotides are TGTGCCAGCAGCGTACCACCCTACAATGAGCAGTTCTTC. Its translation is CASSVPPYNEQFF. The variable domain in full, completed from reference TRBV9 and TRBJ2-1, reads DSGVTQTPKHLITATGQRVTLRCSPRSGDLSVYWYQQSLDQGLQFLIQYYNGEERAKGNILERFSAQQFPDLHSELNLSSLELGDSALYFCASSVPPYNEQFFGPGTRLTVL.

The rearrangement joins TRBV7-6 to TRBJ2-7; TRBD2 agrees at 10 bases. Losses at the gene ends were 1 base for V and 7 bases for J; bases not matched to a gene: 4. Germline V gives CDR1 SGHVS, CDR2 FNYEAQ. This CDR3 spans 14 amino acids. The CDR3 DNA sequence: TGTGCCAGCAGCTTAGTCGGACTAGCGGAGGAGCAGTACTTC. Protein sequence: CASSLVGLAEEQYF.

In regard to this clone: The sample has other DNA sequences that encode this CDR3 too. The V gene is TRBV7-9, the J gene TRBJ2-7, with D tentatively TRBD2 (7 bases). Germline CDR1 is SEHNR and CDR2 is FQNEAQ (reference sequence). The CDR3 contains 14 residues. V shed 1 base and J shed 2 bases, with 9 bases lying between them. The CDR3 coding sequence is TGTGCCAGCAGCTTAGTAGGGGGGGCCTACGAGCAGTACTTC. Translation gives CASSLVGGAYEQYF.

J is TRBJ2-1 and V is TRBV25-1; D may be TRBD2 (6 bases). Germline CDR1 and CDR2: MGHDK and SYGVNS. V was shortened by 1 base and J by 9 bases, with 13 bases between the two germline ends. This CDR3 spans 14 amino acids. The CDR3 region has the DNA TGTGCCAGCAGTGAATTAGAGGACGGGGGTGAGCAGTTCTTC. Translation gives CASSELEDGGEQFF.

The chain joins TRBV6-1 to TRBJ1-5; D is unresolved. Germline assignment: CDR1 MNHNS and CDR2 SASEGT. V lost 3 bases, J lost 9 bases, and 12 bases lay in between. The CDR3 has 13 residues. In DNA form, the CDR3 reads TGTGCCAGCAGTGAGCATCGGCTATCGCCCCAGCATTTT. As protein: CASSEHRLSPQHF.

The CDR3 bases are TGTGCCTGGGAGGCAGGGGGCCAAGAGACCCAGTACTTC. Its translation: CAWEAGGQETQYF. The J gene is TRBJ2-5, the V gene TRBV30; 7 nucleotides line up with TRBD1. From germline, CDR1 is GTSNPN and CDR2 SVGIG (reference sequence). With V trimmed by 5 bases and J by 1 base, 4 bases remained unmatched. The CDR3 extends over 13 amino acids.

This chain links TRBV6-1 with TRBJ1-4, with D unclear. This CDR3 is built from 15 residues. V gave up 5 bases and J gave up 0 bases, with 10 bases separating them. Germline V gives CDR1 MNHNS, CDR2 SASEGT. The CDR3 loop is CASSLIYSTNEKLFF. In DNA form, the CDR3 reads TGTGCCAGCAGTCTCATATATTCAACTAATGAAAAACTGTTTTTT.

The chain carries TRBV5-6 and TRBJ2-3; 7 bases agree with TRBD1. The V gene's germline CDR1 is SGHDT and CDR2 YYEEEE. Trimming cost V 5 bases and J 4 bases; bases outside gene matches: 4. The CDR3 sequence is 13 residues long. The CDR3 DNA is TGTGCCAGCAGGGTTACAGGGGCAGATACGCAGTATTTT. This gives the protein CASRVTGADTQYF.

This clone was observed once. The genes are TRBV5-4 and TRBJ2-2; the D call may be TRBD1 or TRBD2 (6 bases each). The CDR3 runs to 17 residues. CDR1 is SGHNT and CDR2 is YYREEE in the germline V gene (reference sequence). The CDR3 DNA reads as TGTGCGACGGAGGGGGAAGCGTCGGTCGCGAACACCGGGGAGCTGTTTTTT. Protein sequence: CATEGEASVANTGELFF.